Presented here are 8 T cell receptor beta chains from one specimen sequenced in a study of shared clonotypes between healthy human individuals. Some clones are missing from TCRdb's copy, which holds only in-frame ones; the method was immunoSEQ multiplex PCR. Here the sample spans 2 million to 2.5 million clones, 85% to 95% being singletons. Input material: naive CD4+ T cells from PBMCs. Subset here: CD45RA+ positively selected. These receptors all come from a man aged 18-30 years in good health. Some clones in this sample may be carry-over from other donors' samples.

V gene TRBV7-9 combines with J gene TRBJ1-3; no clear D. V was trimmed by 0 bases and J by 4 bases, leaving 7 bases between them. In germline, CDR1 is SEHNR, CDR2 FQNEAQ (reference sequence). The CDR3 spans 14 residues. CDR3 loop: CASSLAPSGNTIYF. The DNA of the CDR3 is TGTGCCAGCAGCTTAGCACCATCCGGAAACACCATATATTTT.

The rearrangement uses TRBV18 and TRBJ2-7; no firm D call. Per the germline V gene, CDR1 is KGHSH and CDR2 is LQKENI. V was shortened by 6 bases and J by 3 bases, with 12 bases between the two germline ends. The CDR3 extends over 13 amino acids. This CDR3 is CASSQNQDYEQYF. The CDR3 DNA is TGTGCCAGCTCTCAGAACCAGGACTACGAGCAGTACTTC.

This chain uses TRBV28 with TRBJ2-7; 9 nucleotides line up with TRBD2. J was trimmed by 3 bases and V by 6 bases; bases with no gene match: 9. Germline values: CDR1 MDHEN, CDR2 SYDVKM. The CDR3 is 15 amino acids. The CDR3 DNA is TGTGCCAGCAGCCCATTAGCGGGAGAAGTCTACGAGCAGTACTTC. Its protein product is CASSPLAGEVYEQYF.

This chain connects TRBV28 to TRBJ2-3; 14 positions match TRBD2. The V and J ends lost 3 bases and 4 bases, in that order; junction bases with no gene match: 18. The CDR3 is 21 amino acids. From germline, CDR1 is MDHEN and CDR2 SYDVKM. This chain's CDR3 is CASSFKAGTSGRKGTPDTQYF. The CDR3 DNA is TGTGCCAGCAGTTTTAAAGCCGGGACTAGCGGGAGAAAGGGGACCCCAGATACGCAGTATTTT.

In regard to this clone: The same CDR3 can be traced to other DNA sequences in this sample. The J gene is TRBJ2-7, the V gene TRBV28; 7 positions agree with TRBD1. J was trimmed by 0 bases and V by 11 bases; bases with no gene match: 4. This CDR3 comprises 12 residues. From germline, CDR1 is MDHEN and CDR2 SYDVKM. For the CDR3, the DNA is TGTGCCTCGCGACAGGGCTCCTACGAGCAGTACTTC. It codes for CASRQGSYEQYF.

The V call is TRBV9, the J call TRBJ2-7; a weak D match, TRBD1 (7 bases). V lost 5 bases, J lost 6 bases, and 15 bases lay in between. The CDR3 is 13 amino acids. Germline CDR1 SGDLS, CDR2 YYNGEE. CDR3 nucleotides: TGTGCCAGCAGTGGAGGGACAGCGGGCGAGCAGTACTTC. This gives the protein CASSGGTAGEQYF.

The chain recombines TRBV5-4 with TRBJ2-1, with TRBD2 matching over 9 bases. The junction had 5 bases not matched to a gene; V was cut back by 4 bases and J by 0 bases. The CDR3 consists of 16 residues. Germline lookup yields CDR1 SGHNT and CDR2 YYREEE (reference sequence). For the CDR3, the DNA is TGTGCCAGCAGCCCTAGCGGGGTGAGCTCCTACAATGAGCAGTTCTTC. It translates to CASSPSGVSSYNEQFF.

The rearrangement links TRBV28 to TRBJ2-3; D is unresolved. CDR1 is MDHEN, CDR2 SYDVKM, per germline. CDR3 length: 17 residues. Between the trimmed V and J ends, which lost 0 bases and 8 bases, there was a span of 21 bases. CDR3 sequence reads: CASSLCTAHFFHVTQYF. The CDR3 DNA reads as TGTGCCAGCAGTTTATGCACAGCGCACTTTTTTCACGTTACGCAGTATTTT. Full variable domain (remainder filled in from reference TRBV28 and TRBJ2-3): DVKVTQSSRYLVKRTGEKVFLECVQDMDHENMFWYRQDPGLGLRLIYFSYDVKMKEKGDIPEGYSVSREKKERFSLILESASTNQTSMYLCASSLCTAHFFHVTQYFGPGTRLTVL.